This is a list of T cell receptor beta chains from one sample in a study of siplizumab effects on memory and regulatory T cells. The assay was immunoSEQ multiplex PCR, and TCRdb's table has in-frame clones only and misses some. The sample contains over 80,000 clones, approximately 90% of which appear only once. Sequencing used Tregs sorted from blood. The receptors derive from a human donor in good health. The CDR3 runs from the conserved cysteine through the conserved F or W. A D gene is named only where the DNA matches it firmly. Clone size is not always given. Where it is, it says once, few, many or a class for expanded clones.

D,J,size,V,CDR3,DNA
-,TRBJ1-1,-,TRBV2,CASSIGRGTEAFF,TGTGCCAGCTCGATAGGCCGGGGCACTGAAGCTTTCTTT
TRBD2,TRBJ2-1,medium-sized,TRBV11-2,CASSSQTGLAGDNEQFF,TGTGCCAGCAGCTCCCAGACTGGACTAGCGGGAGACAATGAGCAGTTCTTC
TRBD1,TRBJ2-1,-,TRBV9,CASSGQGYIYNEQFF,TGTGCCAGCAGCGGACAGGGATACATTTACAATGAGCAGTTCTTC
-,TRBJ2-3,-,TRBV6-5,CATGVAADTQYF,TGTGCCACGGGGGTAGCGGCAGATACGCAGTATTTT
TRBD2,TRBJ2-7,-,TRBV2,CASSETGLATYEQYF,TGTGCCAGCAGTGAAACGGGACTAGCAACCTACGAGCAGTACTTC
TRBD1,TRBJ2-7,-,TRBV27,CASSLGTGSSSEQYF,TGTGCCAGCAGTCTCGGGACAGGGTCAAGTAGTGAGCAGTACTTC
-,TRBJ2-7,-,TRBV5-6,CASSLSRTVLGASYYEQYF,TGTGCCAGCAGCTTATCTCGGACGGTCCTAGGGGCCTCGTACTACGAGCAGTACTTC
-,TRBJ2-7,-,TRBV7-2,CASSPDLGSTYEQYF,TGTGCCAGCAGCCCGGACCTGGGTAGTACATACGAGCAGTACTTC
-,TRBJ1-6,few,TRBV27,CASKDGPNSPLHF,TGTGCCAGCAAGGACGGGCCCAATTCACCCCTCCACTTT
TRBD1,TRBJ1-2,-,TRBV4-1,CASSHTGTGGGYGYTF,TGCGCCAGCAGCCACACCGGGACAGGGGGCGGTTATGGCTACACCTTC
-,TRBJ2-3,-,TRBV2,CASSTTDTQYF,TGTGCCAGCAGTACCACAGATACGCAGTATTTT
-,TRBJ2-5,few,TRBV6-1,CASKSRQETQYF,TGTGCCAGCAAGTCACGCCAAGAGACCCAGTACTTC
-,TRBJ1-2,-,TRBV7-6,CASSPIIIRQFQQTNYGYTF,TGTGCCAGCAGCCCGATTATTATCCGGCAGTTCCAACAGACTAACTATGGCTACACCTTC
-,TRBJ1-5,-,TRBV6-1,CASGGGVRQPQHF,TGTGCCAGCGGCGGGGGGGTTCGACAGCCCCAGCATTTT
TRBD1,TRBJ1-2,-,TRBV19,CASKKDRNYGYTF,TGTGCCAGTAAGAAGGACAGGAACTATGGCTACACCTTC
-,TRBJ1-2,-,TRBV28,CASSFPGLYTF,TGTGCCAGCAGTTTCCCGGGCCTCTACACCTTC
-,TRBJ2-7,-,TRBV5-1,CASSLVRGYEQYF,TGCGCCAGCAGCTTGGTTCGGGGATACGAGCAGTACTTC
-,TRBJ2-7,-,TRBV5-6,CASSLRRDLSYEQYF,TGTGCCAGCAGCTTGAGAAGGGACCTCTCCTACGAGCAGTACTTC
TRBD2,TRBJ2-1,-,TRBV20-1,CSASGGYEQFF,TGCAGTGCTAGCGGGGGGTATGAGCAGTTCTTC
TRBD1,TRBJ1-2,few,TRBV7-9,CASTVGTATYYGYTF,TGTGCCAGCACCGTAGGGACAGCGACTTACTATGGCTACACCTTC
-,TRBJ1-1,-,TRBV7-9,CASSLADHYAFF,TGTGCCAGCAGCTTGGCGGACCACTACGCTTTCTTT
-,TRBJ1-4,once,TRBV19,CASLSLTATNEKLFF,TGTGCCAGCCTCAGCCTGACAGCAACTAATGAAAAACTGTTTTTT
-,TRBJ1-1,-,TRBV5-6,CASSPLRLTGSGPEAFF,TGTGCCAGCAGCCCCCTTAGACTTACCGGGTCTGGGCCTGAAGCTTTCTTT
-,TRBJ1-3,-,TRBV18,CASSPLSSGNTIYF,TGTGCCAGCTCACCTCTGAGCTCTGGAAACACCATATATTTT
TRBD2,TRBJ2-2,-,TRBV15,CATSRERGAYGELFF,TGTGCCACCAGCAGGGAGCGGGGGGCGTATGGGGAGCTGTTTTTT
-,TRBJ2-5,-,TRBV6-6,CASIGAGETQYF,TGTGCCAGCATTGGGGCCGGGGAGACCCAGTACTTC
-,TRBJ2-1,-,TRBV7-9,CASSLGVRRDNEQFF,TGTGCCAGCAGCTTAGGGGTACGTAGGGACAATGAGCAGTTCTTC